The 10 T cell receptor beta chains presented below share a single source sample, sequenced in a study of graft-versus-host responses after intestinal transplantation. No antigen has been assigned to these receptors. The data were produced by immunoSEQ multiplex PCR, yet TCRdb's version contains in-frame clones alone and is incomplete. The table has 45,000 to 65,000 clones, 90% to 95% seen once. Sequenced here: unstimulated CD4+ T cells sorted from spleen or lymph node cells, sampled before transplant. The origin of the receptors is a human donor who was the organ donor for an intestinal transplant.

CDR3 region: CASSEYFASGGPNEQFF. Written as DNA, the CDR3 is TGTGCCAGCAGTGAATATTTCGCTAGCGGGGGCCCAAATGAGCAGTTCTTC. This chain connects TRBV6-1 to TRBJ2-1; 10 bases agree with TRBD2. With V trimmed by 2 bases and J by 7 bases, 11 bases remained unmatched. The CDR3 is 17 amino acids. Germline lookup yields CDR1 MNHNS and CDR2 SASEGT.

The chain employs TRBV6-5 and TRBJ1-6; no definite D call. Germline CDR1 reads MNHEY; CDR2 reads SVGAGI. The CDR3 sequence is 15 residues long. V gave up 3 bases and J gave up 6 bases, with 12 bases separating them. The CDR3 reads CASSYVQGRNSPLHF. CDR3 coding DNA: TGTGCCAGCAGTTATGTGCAAGGACGTAATTCACCCCTCCACTTT.

This chain joins TRBV18 and TRBJ1-6, with 10 bases lining up with TRBD1. V dropped 8 bases and J dropped 8; count of bases not matched to a gene: 3. In germline, CDR1 is KGHSH, CDR2 LQKENI. This CDR3 spans 13 amino acids. This chain's CDR3 is CASATGGDSPLHF. The CDR3 region has the DNA TGTGCCAGCGCGACAGGGGGCGATTCACCCCTCCACTTT.

J is TRBJ1-2 and V is TRBV29-1, with D hard to call. CDR1 and CDR2 (germline): SQVTM, ANQGSEA. The CDR3 loop spans 9 amino acids. Trimming took off 3 bases at V and 8 bases at J, with 4 bases between the two ends. The CDR3 nucleotides read TGCAGCGTTGAGAGGGGCTACACCTTC. This translates into CSVERGYTF.

This clone showed up just once. The chain is built from TRBV20-1 and TRBJ1-1; no reliable D call. The length of the CDR3 is 9 residues. The germline V gene has CDR1 DFQATT and CDR2 SNEGSKA (reference sequence). The ends were cut back, 3 bases at V and 8 bases at J, with 4 bases in the middle. The CDR3 nucleotides read TGCAGTGCTAGCCCAGAAGCTTTCTTT. As protein: CSASPEAFF.

The V and J genes are TRBV7-6 and TRBJ1-5; 10 bases map to TRBD1. Looked up from germline, CDR1 is SGHVS and CDR2 is FNYEAQ. The CDR3 extends over 17 amino acids. V gave up 2 bases and J gave up 4 bases; unmatched junction bases: 8. CDR3 DNA: TGTGCCAGCAGCTTATATCCGGGACAGGGGCTTAATCAGCCCCAGCATTTT. Its translation is CASSLYPGQGLNQPQHF.

This clone was recorded once. The chain is built from TRBV11-2 and TRBJ2-7; D ambiguous. This CDR3 comprises 15 residues. Germline V lookup: CDR1 SGHAT, CDR2 FQNNGV. Trimming took off 1 base at V and 2 bases at J, with 12 bases between the two ends. The CDR3: CASSLVAVLPYEQYF. The CDR3 coding sequence is TGTGCCAGCAGCTTAGTGGCAGTCCTACCCTACGAGCAGTACTTC. The whole variable domain, filled in from reference TRBV11-2 and TRBJ2-7, reads EAGVAQSPRYKIIEKRQSVAFWCNPISGHATLYWYQQILGQGPKLLIQFQNNGVVDDSQLPKDRFSAERLKGVDSTLKIQPAKLEDSAVYLCASSLVAVLPYEQYFGPGTRLTVT.

The rearrangement uses TRBV25-1 and TRBJ1-6; D possibly corresponds to TRBD1 (5 bases). The V end was cut by 5 bases, the J end by 8 bases, with 16 bases between. CDR1 and CDR2 (germline): MGHDK, SYGVNS. The CDR3 covers 15 residues. Written as DNA, the CDR3 is TGTGCCAGCAGTACCCTCGGGGCCTTGGATTCACCCCTCCACTTT. Its protein product is CASSTLGALDSPLHF.

The genes are TRBV7-2 and TRBJ2-3; 8 nucleotides agree with TRBD2. With 2 bases clipped from V and 5 bases from J, the junction kept 6 bases outside the gene matches. Per germline, CDR1 SGHTA and CDR2 FQGNSA. The length of the CDR3 is 15 residues. CDR3 sequence (DNA): TGTGCCAGCAGCTTATGGCGGGGGGCAGGAGATACGCAGTATTTT. This codes for CASSLWRGAGDTQYF.

This clone was seen just once. V is TRBV2 and J is TRBJ2-7, with a weak D call TRBD2 (6 bases). This CDR3 spans 14 amino acids. CDR1 and CDR2 from the germline V gene are SNHLY and FYNNEI. The V end was cut by 8 bases, the J end by 2 bases, with 16 bases between. CDR3 DNA sequence: TGTGCCAGCGTTCGGGTGGAGGGCCCCTACGAGCAGTACTTC. As protein: CASVRVEGPYEQYF. The complete variable domain, with remaining parts taken from reference TRBV2 and TRBJ2-7, reads EPEVTQTPSHQVTQMGQEVILRCVPISNHLYFYWYRQILGQKVEFLVSFYNNEISEKSEIFDDQFSVERPDGSNFTLKIRSTKLEDSAMYFCASVRVEGPYEQYFGPGTRLTVT.